The clone carrying this T cell receptor (beta chain) was seen a handful of times. The target antigen is unknown. CDR3 length equals 15 residues. V dropped 10 bases and J dropped 1; count of bases not matched to a gene: 11. Germline V gene data show CDR1 as MNHEY and CDR2 as SVGAGI. This specimen comes from a study of T cells in Graves' hyperthyroidism and ophthalmopathy. For the study at large: Peripheral blood was collected at initial diagnosis, before any treatment.

Overall study results and limits: A median roughly six months before onset, the model predicted ophthalmopathy. Most thyroid clonotypes expanded above 0.001 appeared in blood too.

Patients counted as stable if ophthalmopathy did not develop within 18 months. From RNA transcripts, TCR beta CDR3 regions were amplified. A set of HTBI primers served as the primers for a first-round RT-PCR of the TCR CDR3. TCRdb recomputed calls from the multiplex PCR reads with MiXCR, one row per CDR3 protein. The sample records roughly 800,000 distinct CDR3 sequences, 35% to 40% being singletons. The sequenced sample consisted of blood. This receptor was obtained from a young man with Graves' hyperthyroidism. The V gene is TRBV6-5, the J gene TRBJ2-5, with TRBD2 matching over 8 bases. The CDR3 loop reads CATLGAGGSQETQYF. The CDR3 nucleotides are TGTGCCACCCTGGGGGCGGGGGGATCCCAAGAGACCCAGTACTTC.